The clone carrying this TCR beta chain was recorded a few times. Its antigen is not identified. These data originate in a study of Graves' ophthalmopathy and Graves' hyperthyroidism. V was pared by 6 bases and J by 1 base, with 3 bases of the junction left unmatched. The CDR3 loop spans 15 amino acids. Germline lookup yields CDR1 LGHDT and CDR2 YNNKEL (reference sequence). The authors amplified TCR beta CDR3 regions from RNA transcripts. The first round was an RT-PCR with HTBI primers, and the second round was a multiplex PCR. TCRdb itself ran the multiplex PCR reads through MiXCR, one entry per CDR3 protein. This sample yields 200,000 to 300,000 distinct CDR3 sequences, of which 45% are seen a single time; less than 50% belongs to the top ten. Findings of the study overall: Most expanded clonotypes in thyroid above 0.001 frequency also showed up in blood.

The sequenced sample was peripheral blood. This rearrangement joins TRBV3-1 to TRBJ2-2; 9 bases are a match to TRBD2. The TCR was taken from an adult man with Graves' ophthalmopathy. For the CDR3, the DNA is TGTGCCAGCAGGCGACTAGCGGTGAACACCGGGGAGCTGTTTTTT. The encoded protein is CASRRLAVNTGELFF.